Each of the 21 T cell receptor beta chains below was sequenced from the same sample in a study of cytomegalovirus exposure and HLA in healthy donors. Primers included in the PCR were 60 Vbeta and 13 Jbeta primers. Profiling relied on immunoSEQ multiplex PCR, and the TCRdb table lists in-frame clones only, not all of them. This sample carries about 150,000 clones, 76% of them seen once, and the ten largest clones take approximately 2.8%. The sample comprised PBMCs. The receptors come from a male donor in good health and CMV-seronegative.

This chain joins TRBV4-3 and TRBJ2-7, with D hard to call. Germline CDR1 LGHNA, CDR2 YSLEER. The CDR3 totals 14 residues. V was pared by 0 bases and J by 1 base, with 7 bases between. CDR3 loop: CASSQESSSYEQYF. The CDR3 nucleotides are TGCGCCAGCAGCCAAGAATCCTCTTCCTACGAGCAGTACTTC.

This clone has just one count. The chain links TRBV19 to TRBJ2-5, with a weak D call TRBD1 (5 bases). The germline V gene has CDR1 LNHDA and CDR2 SQIVND (reference sequence). The CDR3 totals 17 residues. The ends were cut back, 5 bases at V and 3 bases at J, with 22 bases in the middle. CDR3 region: CASSPWGSSHKKETQYF. The DNA for the CDR3 is TGTGCCAGTAGTCCGTGGGGCTCATCCCATAAAAAAGAGACCCAGTACTTC.

The V gene is TRBV28, the J gene TRBJ2-4; 10 bases fit TRBD1. The CDR3 is made up of 13 amino acids. J gave up 6 bases and V 6 bases, and 2 bases lay outside the gene matches. Germline V lookup: CDR1 MDHEN, CDR2 SYDVKM. This CDR3 reads CASRGQGTNIQYF. The CDR3 bases are TGTGCCAGCAGGGGACAGGGGACAAACATTCAGTACTTC.

This sequence joins TRBV6-6 and TRBJ2-2, with 9 bases aligning to TRBD2. This CDR3 has 13 amino acids. CDR1 is MNHNY, CDR2 SVGAGI, per germline (reference sequence). With V trimmed by 5 bases and J by 7 bases, 2 bases remained unmatched. CDR3 nucleotides: TGTGCCAGCAGTAGGCGGGAGGGCGGGGAGCTGTTTTTT. Its translation is CASSRREGGELFF.

The J gene is TRBJ1-2, the V gene TRBV5-5, with TRBD1 identical over 8 bases. The CDR3 loop spans 15 amino acids. V gave up 5 bases and J gave up 2 bases; unmatched junction bases: 8. Per germline, CDR1 SGHKS and CDR2 YYEKEE (reference sequence). DNA for the CDR3: TGTGCCAGCAGGCGACAGGGGAGCCCCAACTATGGCTACACCTTC. Translating gives CASRRQGSPNYGYTF.

A single count supports this clone. The chain combines TRBV11-3 with TRBJ2-2; TRBD1 matches 7 bases. Germline V CDR1 and CDR2: SGHNT, YENEEA. This CDR3 region has 15 residues. The V segment lost 5 bases and the J segment 5 bases; nucleotides outside the gene matches: 8. CDR3 sequence reads: CASSPTGVWTGELFF. CDR3 nucleotides: TGTGCCAGCAGCCCAACAGGGGTGTGGACCGGGGAGCTGTTTTTT.

In this sample, this clone turned up many times. The chain recombines TRBV6-5 with TRBJ2-2, with TRBD2 matching over 8 bases. The CDR3 sequence is 15 residues long. From germline, CDR1 is MNHEY and CDR2 SVGAGI. V shed 4 bases, J shed 7 bases, and the junction held 8 bases outside the gene matches. The chain's CDR3 is CASSLSGGLLGELFF. CDR3 nucleotide sequence: TGTGCCAGCAGTTTATCGGGAGGGCTCCTCGGGGAGCTGTTTTTT.

This clone was recorded only once. The genes are TRBV4-3 and TRBJ1-2, with D tentatively TRBD1 (5 bases). Germline-derived CDR1 and CDR2 are LGHNA and YSLEER. V lost 1 base, J lost 0 bases, and 9 bases lay in between. The CDR3 extends over 15 amino acids. The CDR3 spells CASSQGPGTNYGYTF. DNA of the CDR3: TGCGCCAGCAGCCAAGGTCCAGGGACTAACTATGGCTACACCTTC.

The chain uses TRBV7-2 and TRBJ1-5, with 7 bases matching TRBD1. Germline V gene lookup returns CDR1 SGHTA and CDR2 FQGNSA. Losses at the gene ends were 5 bases for V and 7 bases for J; bases not matched to a gene: 5. CDR3 length: 13 residues. The CDR3 region is CASSPDRVQPQHF. For the CDR3, the DNA is TGTGCCAGCAGCCCTGACAGGGTACAGCCCCAGCATTTT.

The sample holds one count of this clone. The chain links TRBV5-4 to TRBJ2-6, with 10 bases identical to TRBD1. CDR1 and CDR2 (germline): SGHNT, YYREEE (reference sequence). With 4 bases clipped from V and 9 bases from J, the junction kept 13 bases outside the gene matches. The length of the CDR3 is 17 residues. In nucleotides, the CDR3 is TGTGCCAGCAGCCTAGGGACAGGGGTGAGGGTTGACAACGTCCTGACTTTC. It specifies CASSLGTGVRVDNVLTF.

V and J are TRBV5-1 and TRBJ2-1; 9 bases match TRBD1. V lost 3 bases to trimming and J lost 4 bases; unmatched junction nucleotides: 5. Germline-derived CDR1 and CDR2 are SGHRS and YFSETQ. The CDR3 is made up of 15 amino acids. CDR3 sequence (DNA): TGCGCCAGCAGCTCGGCCGGGACAGGGTACAATGAGCAGTTCTTC. This translates into CASSSAGTGYNEQFF. The variable domain in full, with the rest retrieved from reference TRBV5-1 and TRBJ2-1, is KAGVTQTPRYLIKTRGQQVTLSCSPISGHRSVSWYQQTPGQGLQFLFEYFSETQRNKGNFPGRFSGRQFSNSRSEMNVSTLELGDSALYLCASSSAGTGYNEQFFGPGTRLTVL.

The rearrangement links TRBV27 to TRBJ1-1; 9 nucleotides match TRBD1. This CDR3 is built from 14 residues. Per germline, CDR1 MNHEY and CDR2 SMNVEV (reference sequence). The junction had 6 bases not matched to a gene; V was cut back by 3 bases and J by 7 bases. CDR3 protein: CASSFSQGAREAFF. In nucleotides, the CDR3 is TGTGCCAGCAGTTTCTCACAGGGGGCACGTGAAGCTTTCTTT.

As to this clone: Distinct nucleotide sequences in the sample also encode this CDR3. This chain links TRBV9 with TRBJ2-7, with D possibly TRBD1 on 5 matching bases. CDR3 length: 13 residues. V was shortened by 0 bases and J by 1 base, with 5 bases between the two germline ends. Germline V CDR1 and CDR2: SGDLS, YYNGEE. CDR3 sequence: CASSVGQSYEQYF. CDR3 in DNA: TGTGCCAGCAGCGTAGGACAGTCCTACGAGCAGTACTTC.

This chain links TRBV19 with TRBJ2-2, with a possible D match to TRBD2 (6 bases). The CDR3 length is 15 residues. Germline-derived CDR1 and CDR2 are LNHDA and SQIVND (reference sequence). V was pared by 6 bases and J by 1 base, with 12 bases between. The DNA of the CDR3 is TGTGCCAGTAGGGCGGGGACTCTGAACACCGGGGAGCTGTTTTTT. This codes for CASRAGTLNTGELFF.

The rearrangement uses TRBV18 and TRBJ1-2; TRBD1 matches 7 bases. Trimming cost V 0 bases and J 7 bases; bases outside gene matches: 2. The germline CDR1 and CDR2 sequences are KGHSH and LQKENI. The CDR3 is 13 amino acids. The CDR3 DNA sequence: TGTGCCAGCTCACCACCGACAGGGAGTGGCTACACCTTC. Translated: CASSPPTGSGYTF. Full variable domain (missing parts from reference TRBV18 and TRBJ1-2): NAGVMQNPRHLVRRRGQEARLRCSPMKGHSHVYWYRQLPEEGLKFMVYLQKENIIDESGMPKERFSAEFPKEGPSILRIQQVVRGDSAAYFCASSPPTGSGYTFGSGTRLTVV.

The chain joins TRBV6-5 to TRBJ1-1; D possibly corresponds to TRBD1 (6 bases). V was trimmed by 0 bases and J by 0 bases, leaving 11 bases between them. This CDR3 region has 16 residues. Germline CDR1 MNHEY, CDR2 SVGAGI. CDR3 sequence (DNA): TGTGCCAGCAGTTACTCAGACAGGACGCTGAACACTGAAGCTTTCTTT. It specifies CASSYSDRTLNTEAFF.

This rearrangement joins TRBV18 to TRBJ1-2; D gene ambiguous. Germline values: CDR1 KGHSH, CDR2 LQKENI. The ends were cut back, 5 bases at V and 8 bases at J, with 18 bases in the middle. The CDR3 is 14 residues long. Here the CDR3 DNA reads TGTGCCAGCTCAACCGCGTCGGGGTTGCGGGGCTACACCTTC. Translated, it gives CASSTASGLRGYTF.

The chain has TRBV7-3 and TRBJ2-7; perhaps TRBD2 as D (5 bases). V lost 5 bases, J lost 6 bases, and 14 bases lay in between. CDR3 size: 13 residues. CDR1 and CDR2 from the germline V gene are SGHTA and FQGTGA. CDR3 region: CASSAGPSSEQYF. In nucleotides, the CDR3 is TGTGCCAGCAGCGCGGGCCCCTCAAGCGAGCAGTACTTC.

The CDR3, as DNA: TGTGCCAGCAGCGTATCGACCGGGACACTCCCGATTCCTTTCTTT. It specifies CASSVSTGTLPIPFF. The chain joins TRBV9 to TRBJ1-1, with D maybe TRBD1 (6 bases). Germline V lookup: CDR1 SGDLS, CDR2 YYNGEE. The CDR3 loop spans 15 amino acids. Trimming cost V 1 base and J 12 bases, with 22 bases left between them.

The rearrangement joins TRBV6-1 to TRBJ1-2; TRBD1 agrees at 8 bases. J was trimmed by 9 bases and V by 5 bases; bases with no gene match: 11. The germline V gene has CDR1 MNHNS and CDR2 SASEGT. This CDR3 region has 14 residues. CDR3 in DNA: TGTGCCAGCAGTAGACAGGGGCGCAGTGGTAGCTACACCTTC. It specifies CASSRQGRSGSYTF.

This chain links TRBV21-1 with TRBJ2-2; whether TRBD1, the table's D call, matches the DNA was not checked. TRBV21-1 is classified as a pseudogene. The CDR3 runs 12 residues. CDR3 loop: CASNQGLGELFF. DNA of the CDR3: TGTGCCAGCAACCAGGGTCTCGGGGAGCTGTTTTTT.